A single sample is the source of the 17 T cell receptor beta chains below, sequenced in a study of CD8+CD57+ T cells in acquired aplastic anemia. Investigators profiled TCR beta VDJ and CDR3 from genomic DNA template. TCRdb re-called the reads with MiXCR, one entry per CDR3 protein. Of about 200,000 distinct CDR3 sequences in the sample, around 49% are singletons; the top ten hold nearly 20%. In patients chosen for sequencing, flow cytometry had shown CD8+CD57+ cell expansion. Material: sorted CD4+, CD8+, or CD8+CD57+ T cells (not recorded which) from PBMCs. The receptor set was obtained from a human donor with aplastic anemia.

This clonotype has a handful of counts. The junction differs from germline at one of its ends, possibly a read error. The rearrangement joins TRBV7-2 to TRBJ1-4, with a possible D match to TRBD1 (5 bases). Per the germline V gene, CDR1 is SGHTA and CDR2 is FQGNSA. This CDR3 contains 15 residues. For the CDR3, the DNA is TGTGCCAGCAGCTTAGCTGGGACTGACGGTGAAAGACTGTTTTTT. It encodes CASSLAGTDGERLFF.

V and J are TRBV19 and TRBJ1-1; 9 nucleotides match TRBD1. From germline, CDR1 is LNHDA and CDR2 SQIVND (reference sequence). The V segment lost 5 bases and the J segment 11 bases; nucleotides outside the gene matches: 12. This CDR3 is 14 amino acids long. The chain's CDR3 is CASSARTGARVAFF. The CDR3, as DNA: TGTGCCAGTAGTGCCCGGACAGGGGCGAGAGTGGCTTTCTTT.

This clonotype was recorded many times. The chain links TRBV6-5 to TRBJ1-4; TRBD1 agrees at 9 bases. The CDR3 spans 15 residues. Germline CDR1 is MNHEY and CDR2 is SVGAGI. The V segment lost 5 bases and the J segment 7 bases; nucleotides outside the gene matches: 8. Here the CDR3 DNA reads TGTGCCAGCAGTGGGGTGACAGGGGGGGGTGAAAAACTGTTTTTT. The encoded protein is CASSGVTGGGEKLFF.

The chain couples TRBV10-3 to TRBJ1-6; D not resolved. Trimming took off 10 bases at V and 5 bases at J, with 12 bases between the two ends. The CDR3 is 13 residues long. The germline V gene has CDR1 ENHRY and CDR2 SYGVKD. The CDR3 loop reads CASSSLDNSPLHF. The DNA of the CDR3 is TGTGCCAGCAGCTCCCTTGATAATTCACCCCTCCACTTT.

In its sample, this clonotype was seen many times. The chain couples TRBV11-2 to TRBJ1-2, with unresolved D. Trimming cost V 7 bases and J 9 bases, with 12 bases left between them. Germline V CDR1 and CDR2: SGHAT, FQNNGV. This CDR3 has 11 amino acids. CDR3 amino acids: CASNLGLRYTF. As DNA, the CDR3 is TGTGCCAGCAACCTCGGACTCCGCTACACCTTC.

Only a few counts were recorded for this clonotype. V and J are TRBV7-3 and TRBJ1-2; 11 bases are shared with TRBD1. The CDR3 is 13 residues long. V dropped 5 bases and J dropped 10; count of bases not matched to a gene: 6. Germline CDR1 SGHTA, CDR2 FQGTGA. The CDR3 nucleotides read TGTGCCAGCAGCCCGGGACAGGGGGATCCCTACACCTTC. As protein: CASSPGQGDPYTF.

The V gene is TRBV28, the J gene TRBJ1-3, with D unresolved. Germline V CDR1 and CDR2: MDHEN, SYDVKM. The CDR3 consists of 14 residues. The V and J ends lost 3 bases and 0 bases respectively, with 6 bases between them. The DNA for the CDR3 is TGTGCCAGCAGTTTTGTGAGCTCTGGAAACACCATATATTTT. It is translated as CASSFVSSGNTIYF.

A remark on this clonotype: A read error may explain this, as a much larger clone is one base away. Since no conserved phenylalanine or tryptophan closes the CDR3, a read error is the likely cause. The chain recombines TRBV11-2 with TRBJ1-4; D might be TRBD1 (5 bases). The germline CDR1 and CDR2 sequences are SGHAT and FQNNGV. V shed 5 bases and J shed 5 bases, with 18 bases lying between them. CDR3 size: 16 residues. The CDR3 sequence: CASSLNRGGENEKLFC. The DNA of the CDR3 is TGTGCCAGCAGCCTAAACCGCGGGGGAGAGAATGAAAAACTGTTTTGT.

In DNA, the CDR3 is TGTGCCAGCAGTGTGACAGGGGTCTATGGCTACACCTTC. It is translated as CASSVTGVYGYTF. This chain uses TRBV28 with TRBJ1-2, with 8 bases fitting TRBD1. V dropped 5 bases and J dropped 4; count of bases not matched to a gene: 3. There are 13 residues in the CDR3. Germline V gene lookup returns CDR1 MDHEN and CDR2 SYDVKM.

Many counts were recorded for this clonotype. The genes are TRBV19 and TRBJ2-1, with 11 nucleotides matching TRBD2. Germline CDR1 reads LNHDA; CDR2 reads SQIVND (reference sequence). This CDR3 is 16 amino acids long. The junction had 6 bases not matched to a gene; V was cut back by 0 bases and J by 8 bases. The CDR3 here is CASSIDTSGGSDEQFF. CDR3 in DNA: TGTGCCAGTAGTATAGATACTAGCGGGGGTAGTGATGAGCAGTTCTTC. Supplemented by reference TRBV19 and TRBJ2-1, the full variable domain reads DGGITQSPKYLFRKEGQNVTLSCEQNLNHDAMYWYRQDPGQGLRLIYYSQIVNDFQKGDIAEGYSVSREKKESFPLTVTSAQKNPTAFYLCASSIDTSGGSDEQFFGPGTRLTVL.

Points on this clonotype: This may come from a read error, since a much larger clone is one base off. The J gene is TRBJ1-6, the V gene TRBV3-1; 7 bases agree with TRBD1. Germline V gene lookup returns CDR1 LGHDT and CDR2 YNNKEL (reference sequence). The CDR3 sequence is 16 residues long. The DNA of the CDR3 is TGTGCCAGCAGCCAAGTTACAGGGGTAGGTAATTCACCCCCCCACTTT. Residues: CASSQVTGVGNSPPHF.

To note about this clonotype: A much larger clone lies one base from this, so it may be a read error. This CDR3 fails to terminate in the conserved phenylalanine or tryptophan, so it likely reflects a read error. This chain connects TRBV12-3 or TRBV12-4 to TRBJ2-2, with a possible D match to TRBD1 (6 bases). Trimming took off 6 bases at V and 1 base at J, with 9 bases between the two ends. This CDR3 contains 14 residues. CDR3 nucleotides: TGTGCCAGCAGGGCACAGGGGAACACCGGGGAGCTGTTTCTT. Its protein product is CASRAQGNTGELFL.

This clonotype was observed many times. The CDR3 DNA sequence: TGTGCCAGTAGTCCCGGTGGACAAGCGTTAATCAACGAGCAGTACTTC. This translates into CASSPGGQALINEQYF. The chain recombines TRBV19 with TRBJ2-7, with D possibly matching TRBD1 (5 bases). The V end lost 5 bases, the J end lost 5 bases, and 22 bases lay between the germline ends. Germline CDR1 is LNHDA and CDR2 is SQIVND (reference sequence). The CDR3 length is 16 residues.

The gene calls are TRBV7-9 and TRBJ2-1; D possibly corresponds to TRBD2 (5 bases). Per germline, CDR1 SEHNR and CDR2 FQNEAQ (reference sequence). The V gene lost 5 bases and the J gene lost 0 bases, with 14 bases spanning the gap. The CDR3 is 16 residues long. CDR3 protein: CASSPRWGDSYNEQFF. CDR3 DNA: TGTGCCAGCAGCCCCCGGTGGGGAGACTCCTACAATGAGCAGTTCTTC.

On this clonotype itself: A clone one base away is much larger, so this may be a read error. Since no conserved phenylalanine or tryptophan closes the CDR3, a read error is the likely cause. The chain joins TRBV13 to TRBJ1-3; D remains unclear. Germline V gene lookup returns CDR1 PRHDT and CDR2 FYEKMQ (reference sequence). The V gene lost 3 bases and the J gene lost 0 bases, with 0 bases spanning the gap. The CDR3 runs to 12 residues. The CDR3 is CASSFSGNTIYS. The DNA of the CDR3 is TGTGCCAGCAGCTTCTCTGGAAACACCATATATTCT.

This clonotype was detected ten times or more. V gene TRBV24-1 combines with J gene TRBJ2-1; possible D gene TRBD1, 5 bases. CDR3 length: 12 residues. Looked up from germline, CDR1 is KGHDR and CDR2 is SFDVKD. V shed 4 bases and J shed 8 bases, with 8 bases lying between them. In nucleotides, the CDR3 is TGTGCCACCAGTGACCTACAGGATGAGCAGTTCTTC. Its protein is CATSDLQDEQFF.

The chain couples TRBV7-8 to TRBJ1-1; no definite D call. Germline V lookup: CDR1 SGHVS, CDR2 FQNEAQ. V was pared by 2 bases and J by 4 bases, with 8 bases between. The CDR3 runs 13 residues. CDR3 nucleotides: TGTGCCAGCAGCTTAATTGTGGGCACTGAAGCTTTCTTT. This encodes CASSLIVGTEAFF.